This T cell receptor (beta chain) was sequenced for a study of T cells in Graves' hyperthyroidism and ophthalmopathy. Researchers took RNA transcripts and amplified the TCR beta CDR3 regions from them. Primed by the HTBI set, a first-round RT-PCR was run on the TCR CDR3. Each CDR3 protein gets one entry after TCRdb re-called the multiplex PCR reads with MiXCR. The sample yields approximately 640,000 distinct CDR3 sequences, roughly 17% seen once. Per the germline V gene, CDR1 is SNHLY and CDR2 is FYNNEI. The CDR3 length is 15 residues. The V and J ends lost 6 bases and 9 bases, in that order; junction bases with no gene match: 11. This clonotype was picked up many times.

The sample comprised blood. The chain carries TRBV2 and TRBJ1-4; 9 nucleotides match TRBD1. This TCR derives from a man aged 45-65 years with Graves' hyperthyroidism. CDR3 in DNA: TGTGCCAGCAGCCCCTCCCGGGACAGGGTGAAAAAACTGTTTTTT. Its translation: CASSPSRDRVKKLFF.